This T cell receptor beta chain was documented in a study of PD-L1 blockade in urothelial cancer (dated by TCRdb to about 2017). For context, the study as a whole: Therapy was started around 2014 for all patients, and atezolizumab 1,200 mg was administered intravenously every 3 weeks. About 90% of the roughly 29 patients were identified as males with urothelial cancer of bladder origin, and a prior smoking history was reported by 18 of 29 patients. Patients had an ECOG performance status of 0 or 1 and had received between 0 and 3 prior chemotherapy regimens. Blood samples were analyzed 3 weeks after the start of treatment (second dose) and 6 weeks after the start of treatment. Blood samples yielded a median of around 150,000 T cells and tens of thousands of unique TCRs, with median clonality approximately 0.08. Somatic, immune and clinical correlates of response to PD-L1 blockade with atezolizumab in urothelial cancer were the focus of an exploratory multi-omic analysis. TCR sequencing covered pretreatment tumor samples and matched, serially collected peripheral blood taken before and after atezolizumab treatment. Durable clinical benefit meant progression-free survival longer than 6 months, and TCR features were also tested against progression-free and overall survival. Whole exome sequencing and RNA sequencing of pretreatment tumors were performed alongside TCR sequencing in the same patients. Nine patients achieved durable clinical benefit and about 19 did not. Pretreatment blood TCR-seq was available for twenty-nine patients, at least one posttreatment blood collection was obtained for approximately 24 patients, and tumor TCR-seq was available for approximately 24 patients. Broad study findings and their caveats: Because the sample size was small (n ≈ 31) and many of the analyses were exploratory, the results are meant to be hypothesis-generating. A pretreatment peripheral blood TCR clonality below the median was linked to improved progression-free and overall survival. Patients with durable benefit showed greater expansion of tumor-associated TCR clones in peripheral blood 3 weeks after starting treatment (n ≈ 21, p = 0.022).

The trim is 3 bases for V and 7 bases for J, with a gap of 15 bases between the germline ends. The CDR3 contains 14 residues, cysteine and phenylalanine counted. Of the read, only the CDR3 DNA is kept; its 42 bases are in frame from base 1. The germline V gene (reference sequence) gives CDR1 as MNHNY and CDR2 as SVGAGI. The cohort included 29 patients with locally advanced or metastatic urothelial carcinoma who were treated at Memorial Sloan Kettering on a trial protocol. Peripheral blood mononuclear cells were collected pretreatment and during treatment, at between 1 and 8 total time points per patient. The Qiagen DNeasy Blood extraction kit was used to purify genomic DNA from total PBMCs and tumor samples. PBMCs were collected pretreatment and during treatment and were isolated and stored as previously described. To estimate absolute template abundance from read counts, synthetic TCR analog templates were spiked into each PCR. Using the immunoSEQ assay, TCRbeta CDR3 regions were amplified from genomic DNA with bias-controlled V and J gene primers. Rearranged TCRbeta segments were sequenced at approximately 20X coverage. Processing in the source paper ran as follows. Clustering was used to correct sequencing errors, and CDR3s were annotated against IMGT so that V, D and J genes could be assigned. Downstream analyses used only productive TCRbeta rearrangements and left out out-of-frame or stop-codon sequences. Clonality was computed as one minus Shannon entropy normalized by the log of the number of unique productive sequences. Clones differing between time points or between blood and tumor were identified by Fisher's exact test with Benjamini-Hochberg correction at adjusted p below 0.01. This immuneACCESS table, as held by TCRdb, lists in-frame sequences with V and J called but not all clones. Of the missing ones, under half trace to an unresolved V gene in checked studies; the others have no known cause. That table furnishes V, J and clone size, whereas the DNA furnished D and trimming. In this sample the table shows 50,000 to 65,000 clones, around 83% of which occur a single time. The ten largest clones take up 2.9% of the sample.

A remark on this clone: Its recognized antigen is unknown. Per-base qualities were not stored, and no clone one base away is much larger.

This clonotype originated in a man aged 50 or older with urothelial cancer. Recombination joined TRBV6-6 with TRBJ1-1, with a weak D call of TRBD1 (5 bases match). Sequences were derived from PBMCs, sampled around atezolizumab (anti-PD-L1) treatment. CDR3 protein: CASSYPRGGNEAFF. The DNA sequence reads TGTGCCAGCAGTTATCCCCGGGGGGGAAATGAAGCTTTCTTT.